This T cell receptor beta chain is from a study of long-term antiretroviral therapy in people with HIV. The wider study: Sampling started about a decade before the 2015 immediate-ART recommendation. Overall study findings and caveats: Transplant donor controls retained higher diversity, though diversity increased after ART. Pre-ART expanded TRB clones stayed dominant throughout, though often decreasing after ART.

J gave up 5 bases and V 2 bases, and 6 bases lay outside the gene matches. CDR1 is LNHNV and CDR2 is YYDKDF in the germline V gene (reference sequence). The CDR3 totals 14 residues. With respect to this clone: Its antigen is as yet unknown.

The run of the v3.0 immunoSEQ assay was at survey level. Libraries were prepared by immunoSEQ multiplex PCR; TCRdb keeps only in-frame clonotypes and omits some of them. Of approximately 47,000 clones in the sample, about 86% were seen once. Only United States sites treated participants with HIV. The chain has TRBV15 and TRBJ2-7; 7 bases match TRBD1. Sequenced material: unsorted PBMCs, taken 0.8 years after starting antiretroviral therapy. The clonotype comes from a woman aged 18-29 years with HIV. The CDR3 region is CATSRPGQNNEQYF. DNA for the CDR3: TGTGCCACCAGCAGACCGGGACAGAACAACGAGCAGTACTTC.